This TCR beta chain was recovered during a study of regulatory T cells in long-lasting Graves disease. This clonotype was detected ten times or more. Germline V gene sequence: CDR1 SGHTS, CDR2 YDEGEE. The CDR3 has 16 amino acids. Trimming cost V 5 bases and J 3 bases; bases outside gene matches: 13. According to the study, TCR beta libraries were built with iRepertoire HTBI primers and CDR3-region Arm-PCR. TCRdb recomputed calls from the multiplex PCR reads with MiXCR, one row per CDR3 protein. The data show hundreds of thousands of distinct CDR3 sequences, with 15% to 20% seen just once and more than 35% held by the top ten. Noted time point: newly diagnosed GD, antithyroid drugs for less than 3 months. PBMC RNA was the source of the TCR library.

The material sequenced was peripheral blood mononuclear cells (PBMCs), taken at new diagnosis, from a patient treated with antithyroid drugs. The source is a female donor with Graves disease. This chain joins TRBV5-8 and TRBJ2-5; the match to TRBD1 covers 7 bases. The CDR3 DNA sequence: TGTGCCAGCAGGGGTGAAGGGGGCTATTTAAAAGAGACCCAGTACTTC. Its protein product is CASRGEGGYLKETQYF.